What follows are 22 T cell receptor beta chains derived from one specimen sequenced in a study of CD8 T cells in Susac syndrome. Reverse transcription used about 0.5 to 1 ug RNA and random hexamers. TCRdb processed the immunoSEQ multiplex PCR reads anew with MiXCR; each CDR3 protein has one entry. The sample includes a few hundred thousand distinct CDR3 sequences, more than 75% of them seen just once. Sequencing was performed on CD8+ T cells from PBMCs. The receptor source for this set is a human donor with multiple sclerosis.

The rearrangement joins TRBV30 to TRBJ1-5; D is undetermined. This CDR3 contains 12 residues. The V end lost 2 bases, the J end lost 4 bases, and 6 bases lay between the germline ends. Germline CDR1 reads GTSNPN; CDR2 reads SVGIG (reference sequence). Here the CDR3 DNA reads TGTGCCTGGAGTCTAGGGAATCAGCCCCAGCATTTT. Amino acid sequence: CAWSLGNQPQHF.

The CDR3 loop reads CASSVPSGRAERDEQFF. The DNA for the CDR3 is TGTGCCAGCAGCGTCCCTAGCGGGAGGGCCGAGAGGGATGAGCAGTTCTTC. The chain has TRBV9 and TRBJ2-1; 12 nucleotides align to TRBD2. CDR1 SGDLS and CDR2 YYNGEE come from the germline V gene. The CDR3 is 17 residues long. The J segment lost 8 bases and the V segment lost 2 bases, leaving 11 bases of the junction unmatched.

The CDR3 is CASSPREDHTEAFF. CDR3 nucleotides: TGTGCCAGCAGTCCCCGGGAAGACCACACTGAAGCTTTCTTT. J is TRBJ1-1 and V is TRBV27, with D hard to call. V was pared by 5 bases and J by 3 bases, with 13 bases between. CDR1 and CDR2 (germline): MNHEY, SMNVEV (reference sequence). The CDR3 length is 14 residues.

The chain couples TRBV20-1 to TRBJ2-1, with a tentative D call TRBD2 (5 bases). Deletions cut 1 base from V and 10 bases from J, with 11 bases between. The germline V gene encodes CDR1 DFQATT and CDR2 SNEGSKA (reference sequence). This CDR3 spans 12 amino acids. The CDR3 spells CSARGGLAEQFF. CDR3 nucleotides: TGCAGTGCTAGAGGCGGCCTAGCAGAGCAGTTCTTC.

The V gene is TRBV6-2 or TRBV6-3, the J gene TRBJ2-7; 9 bases match TRBD1. This CDR3 spans 16 amino acids. The germline V gene has CDR1 MNHEY and CDR2 SVGEGT. After removal of 0 bases from V and 3 bases from J, the junction contained 6 bases not matched to a gene. CDR3 in DNA: TGTGCCAGCAGTTACTCCCGGGACAGGGACTTCTACGAGCAGTACTTC. Protein sequence: CASSYSRDRDFYEQYF.

The V and J genes are TRBV27 and TRBJ1-1; no reliable D call. The length of the CDR3 is 15 residues. The V and J ends lost 6 bases and 3 bases respectively, with 17 bases between them. Germline CDR1 and CDR2: MNHEY and SMNVEV (reference sequence). The CDR3 loop reads CASRQIGYVDTEAFF. In nucleotides, the CDR3 is TGTGCCAGCAGACAGATAGGGTATGTGGACACTGAAGCTTTCTTT.

V is TRBV6-6 and J is TRBJ2-1; D might be TRBD2 (6 bases). The CDR3 is made up of 15 amino acids. The V end lost 2 bases, the J end lost 5 bases, and 13 bases lay between the germline ends. The germline CDR1 and CDR2 sequences are MNHNY and SVGAGI (reference sequence). Here the CDR3 reads CASSYRRDRNNEQFF. For the CDR3, the DNA is TGTGCCAGCAGTTACCGGAGGGACCGCAACAATGAGCAGTTCTTC.

The chain has TRBV9 and TRBJ2-1, with 13 bases aligning to TRBD2. The CDR3 is 15 amino acids. Germline V gene lookup returns CDR1 SGDLS and CDR2 YYNGEE. With V trimmed by 4 bases and J by 9 bases, 7 bases remained unmatched. CDR3 amino acids: CASSPGTSGTAEQFF. The CDR3 DNA sequence: TGTGCCAGCAGCCCCGGGACTAGCGGGACGGCTGAGCAGTTCTTC.

The chain employs TRBV27 and TRBJ1-2; 8 bases line up with TRBD1. The CDR3 has 15 residues. Germline V gene data show CDR1 as MNHEY and CDR2 as SMNVEV (reference sequence). V dropped 6 bases and J dropped 2; count of bases not matched to a gene: 8. CDR3 sequence reads: CASSPATGANYGYTF. The CDR3 region has the DNA TGTGCCAGCAGCCCCGCGACAGGGGCGAACTATGGCTACACCTTC.

The rearrangement uses TRBV7-9 and TRBJ1-1; D remains unclear. CDR1 SEHNR and CDR2 FQNEAQ come from the germline V gene (reference sequence). The CDR3 totals 12 residues. Deletions cut 2 bases from V and 6 bases from J, with 7 bases between. CDR3 DNA: TGTGCCAGCAGCTTACTTAGAGCTGAAGCTTTCTTT. Its translation: CASSLLRAEAFF.

V and J are TRBV7-6 and TRBJ2-7; TRBD1 aligns across 9 bases. The germline CDR1 and CDR2 sequences are SGHVS and FNYEAQ. Germline trimming cut 5 bases from V and 4 bases from J; bases unmatched to any gene: 12. The CDR3 is 16 amino acids. The CDR3 DNA reads as TGTGCCAGCAGCCCGCGACAGGGACAGGGATCTTACGAGCAGTACTTC. Protein sequence: CASSPRQGQGSYEQYF.

The chain combines TRBV9 with TRBJ1-2; 7 bases are a match to TRBD1. This CDR3 region has 16 residues. Germline lookup yields CDR1 SGDLS and CDR2 YYNGEE. V was pared by 4 bases and J by 7 bases, with 16 bases of the junction left unmatched. As DNA, the CDR3 is TGTGCCAGCAGCTCCCCCGTGAGGGGGCGATTCGTTGGCTACACCTTC. It specifies CASSSPVRGRFVGYTF.

This rearrangement joins TRBV7-9 to TRBJ2-1; tentatively, D is TRBD2 (6 bases). Germline CDR1 SEHNR, CDR2 FQNEAQ (reference sequence). V shed 5 bases and J shed 5 bases, with 19 bases lying between them. The CDR3 spans 16 residues. The CDR3 sequence: CASSPPEAGRDNEQFF. The DNA for the CDR3 is TGTGCCAGCAGCCCACCCGAGGCGGGAAGGGACAATGAGCAGTTCTTC.

This chain connects TRBV5-1 to TRBJ2-1, with D tentatively TRBD2 (5 bases). The CDR3 spans 13 residues. V lost 0 bases, J lost 5 bases, and 6 bases lay in between. Per germline, CDR1 SGHRS and CDR2 YFSETQ. CDR3 in amino acids: CASSLEADNEQFF. CDR3 sequence (DNA): TGCGCCAGCAGCTTGGAAGCGGACAATGAGCAGTTCTTC.

The V and J genes are TRBV7-3 and TRBJ2-1; 16 nucleotides match TRBD2. Per the germline V gene, CDR1 is SGHTA and CDR2 is FQGTGA. Losses at the gene ends were 4 bases for V and 8 bases for J; bases not matched to a gene: 14. The CDR3 loop spans 19 amino acids. DNA for the CDR3: TGTGCCAGCAGCTCCCCTGGGACTAGCGGGAGGGCTGATTTCGATGAGCAGTTCTTC. Amino acids: CASSSPGTSGRADFDEQFF.

The rearrangement links TRBV9 to TRBJ1-3; perhaps TRBD1 as D (5 bases). CDR3 length: 14 residues. The V gene's germline CDR1 is SGDLS and CDR2 YYNGEE. V was pared by 7 bases and J by 2 bases, with 13 bases between. CDR3 DNA: TGTGCCAGCGGGAGGGGTGAGGCTGGAAACACCATATATTTT. Translation: CASGRGEAGNTIYF. The full variable domain, rest sourced from reference TRBV9 and TRBJ1-3, is DSGVTQTPKHLITATGQRVTLRCSPRSGDLSVYWYQQSLDQGLQFLIQYYNGEERAKGNILERFSAQQFPDLHSELNLSSLELGDSALYFCASGRGEAGNTIYFGEGSWLTVV.

This rearrangement joins TRBV28 to TRBJ2-5; 8 bases line up with TRBD1. The germline gives CDR1 MDHEN, CDR2 SYDVKM. V dropped 6 bases and J dropped 6; count of bases not matched to a gene: 12. This CDR3 has 15 residues. CDR3 in amino acids: CASRPDRAKGKTQYF. The CDR3 DNA is TGTGCCAGCAGACCGGACAGGGCGAAAGGGAAGACCCAGTACTTC. The whole variable domain, remainder taken from reference TRBV28 and TRBJ2-5, is DVKVTQSSRYLVKRTGEKVFLECVQDMDHENMFWYRQDPGLGLRLIYFSYDVKMKEKGDIPEGYSVSREKKERFSLILESASTNQTSMYLCASRPDRAKGKTQYFGPGTRLLVL.

The chain is built from TRBV7-9 and TRBJ1-3; 8 bases fit TRBD1. J lost 2 bases, V lost 5 bases, and 8 bases had no gene match. The CDR3 consists of 16 residues. Germline V gene sequence: CDR1 SEHNR, CDR2 FQNEAQ (reference sequence). The CDR3 nucleotides read TGTGCCAGCAGCCCACCCCGGGGACAGGCTGGAAACACCATATATTTT. Protein sequence: CASSPPRGQAGNTIYF.

The chain is built from TRBV27 and TRBJ2-1; D unclear. This CDR3 contains 10 residues. V lost 8 bases to trimming and J lost 10 bases, with 9 bases between them. The germline gives CDR1 MNHEY, CDR2 SMNVEV (reference sequence). The CDR3 loop is CASGAREQFF. As DNA, the CDR3 is TGTGCCAGCGGCGCACGCGAGCAGTTCTTC.

This clonotype turned up a few times. The rearrangement links TRBV5-1 to TRBJ2-6, with 8 bases that match TRBD1. Germline CDR1 SGHRS, CDR2 YFSETQ. The V and J ends lost 3 bases and 4 bases, in that order; junction bases with no gene match: 3. There are 15 residues in the CDR3. The CDR3 DNA reads TGCGCCAGCAGCTGGACAGGGCCCGGGGCCAACGTCCTGACTTTC. The encoded protein is CASSWTGPGANVLTF.

J is TRBJ2-7 and V is TRBV7-6; 7 bases fit TRBD2. The trim removed 1 base at V and 4 bases at J, leaving 7 bases unmatched. CDR3 length equals 15 residues. Germline V gene sequence: CDR1 SGHVS, CDR2 FNYEAQ. The CDR3 DNA reads TGTGCCAGCAGCTTAGGTCCTAGCGGAAATTACGAGCAGTACTTC. Protein product: CASSLGPSGNYEQYF.

The rearrangement uses TRBV29-1 and TRBJ1-2; TRBD1 matches 9 bases. Germline values: CDR1 SQVTM, CDR2 ANQGSEA. The trim removed 0 bases at V and 10 bases at J, leaving 18 bases unmatched. The CDR3 extends over 17 amino acids. CDR3 loop: CSVEEKGQGYRSLYYTF. Written as DNA, the CDR3 is TGCAGCGTTGAAGAAAAGGGACAGGGTTATCGAAGTTTGTACTACACCTTC.